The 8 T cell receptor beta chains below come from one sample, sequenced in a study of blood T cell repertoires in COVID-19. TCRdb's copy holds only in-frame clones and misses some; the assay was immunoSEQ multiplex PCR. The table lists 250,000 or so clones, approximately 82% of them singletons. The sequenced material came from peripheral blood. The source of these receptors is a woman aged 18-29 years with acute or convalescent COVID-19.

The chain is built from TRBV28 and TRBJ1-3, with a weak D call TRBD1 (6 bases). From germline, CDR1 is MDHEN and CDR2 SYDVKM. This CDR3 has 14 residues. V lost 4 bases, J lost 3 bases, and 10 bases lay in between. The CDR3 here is CASSYRTVGNTIYF. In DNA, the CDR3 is TGTGCCAGCAGTTACCGGACAGTTGGAAACACCATATATTTT.

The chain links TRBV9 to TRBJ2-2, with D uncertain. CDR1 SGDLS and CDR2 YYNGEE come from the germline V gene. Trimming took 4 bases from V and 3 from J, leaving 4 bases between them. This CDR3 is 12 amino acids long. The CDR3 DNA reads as TGTGCCAGCAGCCCTCACACCGGGGAGCTGTTTTTT. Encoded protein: CASSPHTGELFF.

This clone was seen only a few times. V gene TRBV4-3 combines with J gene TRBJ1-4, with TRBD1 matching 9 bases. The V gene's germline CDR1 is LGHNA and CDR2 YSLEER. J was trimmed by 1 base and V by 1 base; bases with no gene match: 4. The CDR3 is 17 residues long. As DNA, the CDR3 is TGCGCCAGCAGCCAAGGGGGGACAGGGAGAACTAATGAAAAACTGTTTTTT. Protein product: CASSQGGTGRTNEKLFF.

CDR3 nucleotide sequence: TGTGCCAGCAGCCCCGCCGGCCTAGCGGTAGGAAAGACCCAGTACTTC. This encodes CASSPAGLAVGKTQYF. The chain joins TRBV7-2 to TRBJ2-5; 7 bases match TRBD2. Germline V gene lookup returns CDR1 SGHTA and CDR2 FQGNSA. The J segment lost 6 bases and the V segment lost 5 bases, leaving 15 bases of the junction unmatched. CDR3 length: 16 residues.

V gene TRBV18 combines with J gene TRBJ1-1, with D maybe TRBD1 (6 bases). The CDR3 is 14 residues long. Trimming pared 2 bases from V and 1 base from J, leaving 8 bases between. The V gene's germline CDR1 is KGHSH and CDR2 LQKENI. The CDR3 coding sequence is TGTGCCAGCTCACCATCACAGGGGAACACTGAAGCTTTCTTT. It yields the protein CASSPSQGNTEAFF.

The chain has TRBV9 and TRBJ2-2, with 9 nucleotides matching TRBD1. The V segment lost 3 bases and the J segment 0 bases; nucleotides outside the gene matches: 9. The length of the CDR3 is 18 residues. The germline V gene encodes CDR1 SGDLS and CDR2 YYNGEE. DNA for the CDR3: TGTGCCAGCAGCGCCGGGACAGGGATACCCCCGAACACCGGGGAGCTGTTTTTT. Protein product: CASSAGTGIPPNTGELFF. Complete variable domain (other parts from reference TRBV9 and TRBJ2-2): DSGVTQTPKHLITATGQRVTLRCSPRSGDLSVYWYQQSLDQGLQFLIQYYNGEERAKGNILERFSAQQFPDLHSELNLSSLELGDSALYFCASSAGTGIPPNTGELFFGEGSRLTVL.

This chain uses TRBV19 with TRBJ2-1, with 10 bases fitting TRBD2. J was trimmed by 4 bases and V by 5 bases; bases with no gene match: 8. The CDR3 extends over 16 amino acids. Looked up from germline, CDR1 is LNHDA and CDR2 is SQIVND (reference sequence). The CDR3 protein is CASSLPAGGVYNEQFF. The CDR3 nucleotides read TGTGCCAGTAGTCTGCCAGCGGGGGGGGTTTACAATGAGCAGTTCTTC.

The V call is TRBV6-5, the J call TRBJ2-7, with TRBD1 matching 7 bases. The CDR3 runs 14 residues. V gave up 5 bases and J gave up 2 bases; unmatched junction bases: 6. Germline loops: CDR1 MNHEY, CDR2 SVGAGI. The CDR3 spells CASSRTGPPYEQYF. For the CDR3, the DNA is TGTGCCAGCAGTCGGACAGGTCCCCCCTACGAGCAGTACTTC.